This TCR beta chain is from a study of shared clonotypes between healthy human individuals. Study-level results: Clonotype sharing among donors was thought likely to change with sequencing depth.

A deep-level run was used for the assay. Every immunoSEQ plate was one replicate of a subset's evenly spread DNA. Using immunoSEQ multiplex PCR, the repertoire was profiled, and TCRdb retains in-frame clones only, with some absent. In the table there are some 2,400,000 clones, approximately 96% of which are singletons. The sample holds one count of this clone. Its target is not known. The germline CDR1 and CDR2 sequences are SGHDT and YYEEEE. The CDR3 extends over 13 amino acids. The V end lost 0 bases, the J end lost 8 bases, and 11 bases lay between the germline ends. J is TRBJ1-2 and V is TRBV5-6, with D unclear. Sequenced sample: naive CD4+ T cells sorted from blood. Subset given: CD45RA+ positively selected. This TCR was sampled from a man aged 18-30 years in good health. The CDR3 bases are TGTGCCAGCAGCTTGGGGCAGGCCGTGGGCTACACCTTC. Translation gives CASSLGQAVGYTF.